This entry features one T cell receptor beta chain sequence. These data come from a study of cytomegalovirus exposure and HLA in healthy donors. CDR3 length: 15 residues. The V gene end was trimmed by 0 bases and the J gene end by 6 bases; junction bases not matched to a gene: 5. CDR1 is LNHNV, CDR2 YYDKDF, per germline (reference sequence). Vbeta (60) and Jbeta (13) primers were used in the PCR. Assay: immunoSEQ multiplex PCR; the TCRdb copy retains only in-frame clones and omits some. The sample has tens of thousands of clones; around 73% are singletons. The clonotype was recovered from a woman aged 25 to 39 in good health and CMV-seronegative. Sequencing used PBMCs. The chain joins TRBV15 to TRBJ1-5; 7 bases match TRBD1. CDR3 protein: CATSRDKGAGQPQHF. The CDR3 DNA reads as TGTGCCACCAGCAGAGATAAGGGGGCAGGTCAGCCCCAGCATTTT.